The 23 T cell receptor beta chains presented below share a single source sample, sequenced in a study of T cell repertoires in cytomegalovirus infection. TCRdb reprocessed the reads via MiXCR and lists one record per CDR3 protein. The sample gives around 740,000 distinct CDR3 sequences, 35% to 45% of which show up once; 2.5% to 3.5% is in the top ten. Sequencing used PBMCs. The receptors originated from a human donor in good health (CMV status not recorded). Some clones in this sample may be carry-over from other donors' samples.

Note on this clonotype: Sequence at one end of the junction differs from germline and may be a read error. The gene calls are TRBV7-2 and TRBJ2-1, with TRBD1 matching 9 bases. This CDR3 contains 12 residues. Germline loops: CDR1 SGHTA, CDR2 FQGNSA. The CDR3: CASSLPGTGSTF. CDR3 bases: TGTGCCAGCAGCTTGCCCGGGACAGGGTCAACCTTC.

The V call is TRBV18, the J call TRBJ2-2; 12 bases are shared with TRBD1. Germline CDR1 and CDR2: KGHSH and LQKENI. The CDR3 runs 19 residues. With V trimmed by 5 bases and J by 1 base, 11 bases remained unmatched. The CDR3 DNA follows: TGTGCCAGCTCAGGCGCCGGGACAGGGGGCCGAAAGAACACCGGGGAGCTGTTTTTT. This codes for CASSGAGTGGRKNTGELFF.

The V gene is TRBV12-5, the J gene TRBJ1-2; D remains ambiguous. The CDR3 is made up of 13 amino acids. Trimming stripped 5 bases from V and 3 bases from J, with 10 bases between. Germline CDR1 is LGHNT and CDR2 is FRNRAP. The CDR3 region is CASGTDTYYGYTF. The CDR3 DNA is TGTGCTAGTGGTACCGACACCTACTATGGCTACACCTTC.

This clonotype was seen many times. V and J are TRBV9 and TRBJ2-6; D might be TRBD1 (6 bases). The ends were cut back, 4 bases at V and 0 bases at J, with 17 bases in the middle. The CDR3 is 18 amino acids. CDR1 and CDR2 (germline): SGDLS, YYNGEE. Written as DNA, the CDR3 is TGTGCCAGCAGCCCTTCGGGACACTATTACTCTGGGGCCAACGTCCTGACTTTC. It is translated as CASSPSGHYYSGANVLTF.

The V gene is TRBV27, the J gene TRBJ1-4; TRBD1 matches 7 bases. The CDR3 covers 13 residues. V lost 8 bases to trimming and J lost 8 bases; unmatched junction nucleotides: 8. Germline V gene sequence: CDR1 MNHEY, CDR2 SMNVEV (reference sequence). DNA of the CDR3: TGTGCCAGCGGCGAACAGGGGAGGGAAAAACTGTTTTTT. Protein: CASGEQGREKLFF.

Turning to this clonotype: The conserved phenylalanine or tryptophan normally closing the CDR3 is absent here, so this likely arose from a read error. The limits of the CDR3 on the DNA are not certain, so only TCRdb's listed CDR3 is given. J is TRBJ2-1 and V is TRBV6-5; TRBD1, the D gene given by the table, was not confirmed from the DNA. The CDR3 sequence runs 15 residues, both termini included. CDR1 and CDR2 from the germline V gene are MNHEY and SVGAGI. The CDR3: CASSGMGARGLEQLL.

The chain carries TRBV7-6 and TRBJ2-7, with no clear D. V was pared by 5 bases and J by 4 bases, with 21 bases between. The CDR3 loop spans 16 amino acids. Germline V gene lookup returns CDR1 SGHVS and CDR2 FNYEAQ. The CDR3 reads CASSLSAGSSKYEQYF. CDR3 sequence (DNA): TGTGCCAGCAGCCTAAGCGCAGGATCGTCAAAATACGAGCAGTACTTC.

This clonotype came up a few times. The chain is built from TRBV7-2 and TRBJ1-4; D gene uncertain. The CDR3 length is 13 residues. The V gene's germline CDR1 is SGHTA and CDR2 FQGNSA. Trimming stripped 5 bases from V and 5 bases from J, with 9 bases between. CDR3 in amino acids: CASSESGNEKLFF. In DNA form, the CDR3 reads TGTGCCAGCAGCGAGTCAGGAAATGAAAAACTGTTTTTT.

This clonotype was found many times. The J gene is TRBJ2-2, the V gene TRBV7-2; D gene uncertain. CDR3 length: 14 residues. From germline, CDR1 is SGHTA and CDR2 FQGNSA. V lost 0 bases to trimming and J lost 3 bases, with 5 bases between them. The CDR3: CASSLAGHTGELFF. DNA of the CDR3: TGTGCCAGCAGCTTAGCGGGCCACACCGGGGAGCTGTTTTTT.

This chain links TRBV27 with TRBJ2-7, with D possibly matching TRBD1 (6 bases). There are 16 residues in the CDR3. The germline V gene encodes CDR1 MNHEY and CDR2 SMNVEV (reference sequence). V was cut by 4 bases and J by 3 bases, with 19 bases left in between. The CDR3, as DNA: TGTGCCAGCAGTTCCCACAGGGCATCTTCGTTCTACGAGCAGTACTTC. Its translation: CASSSHRASSFYEQYF.

The chain carries TRBV20-1 and TRBJ2-3; 7 bases match TRBD2. V shed 6 bases, J shed 0 bases, and the junction held 9 bases outside the gene matches. Looked up from germline, CDR1 is DFQATT and CDR2 is SNEGSKA (reference sequence). The CDR3 has 15 residues. In nucleotides, the CDR3 is TGCAGTGCCCGTGACCTAGCGGAGAGCACAGATACGCAGTATTTT. Translating it yields CSARDLAESTDTQYF.

This clonotype has more than one count but fewer than ten. V and J are TRBV5-4 and TRBJ2-7; D is tentatively TRBD1 or TRBD2 (5 bases each). The ends were cut back, 2 bases at V and 0 bases at J, with 18 bases in the middle. In germline, CDR1 is SGHNT, CDR2 YYREEE (reference sequence). CDR3 length: 17 residues. This CDR3 is CASSFGSPGRSSYEQYF. In nucleotides, the CDR3 is TGTGCCAGCAGCTTTGGATCGCCGGGACGGAGCTCCTACGAGCAGTACTTC. The variable domain in full, with the rest retrieved from reference TRBV5-4 and TRBJ2-7, is ETGVTQSPTHLIKTRGQQVTLRCSSQSGHNTVSWYQQALGQGPQFIFQYYREEENGRGNFPPRFSGLQFPNYSSELNVNALELDDSALYLCASSFGSPGRSSYEQYFGPGTRLTVT.

The chain couples TRBV5-1 to TRBJ2-7; 9 bases align to TRBD1. Losses at the gene ends were 5 bases for V and 4 bases for J; bases not matched to a gene: 10. CDR1 is SGHRS and CDR2 is YFSETQ in the germline V gene. The CDR3 contains 15 residues. This CDR3 is CASSNGDRARYEQYF. The CDR3 DNA sequence: TGCGCCAGCAGTAATGGGGACAGGGCTAGGTACGAGCAGTACTTC.

This clonotype was seen a handful of times. This chain connects TRBV28 to TRBJ2-7; D not certain. There are 14 residues in the CDR3. Deletions cut 4 bases from V and 3 bases from J, with 13 bases between. Germline V gene sequence: CDR1 MDHEN, CDR2 SYDVKM. The CDR3 region has the DNA TGTGCCAGCAGTTCTGGCAGCCTTATCTACGAGCAGTACTTC. It specifies CASSSGSLIYEQYF.

The chain joins TRBV7-9 to TRBJ1-4; D is possibly TRBD1 (6 bases). From germline, CDR1 is SEHNR and CDR2 FQNEAQ (reference sequence). The germline V and J ends were trimmed by 1 base and 10 bases, with 10 bases remaining between them. There are 13 residues in the CDR3. CDR3 loop: CASSLEGTRKLFF. Written as DNA, the CDR3 is TGTGCCAGCAGCTTAGAAGGGACAAGAAAACTGTTTTTT.

In regard to this clonotype: This may stem from a read error, because a much larger clone lies one nucleotide away. The chain employs TRBV7-2 and TRBJ1-2; possible D gene TRBD1, 5 bases. The germline V and J ends were trimmed by 7 bases and 2 bases, with 14 bases remaining between them. The germline gives CDR1 SGHTA, CDR2 FQGNSA. This CDR3 is 14 amino acids long. CDR3 DNA sequence: TGTGCCAGCACCCAAACCCGGGGGAACTATGGCTACACCTTC. Its translation: CASTQTRGNYGYTF.

This clonotype came up a few times. The CDR3 is CASRSDYEQYF. In nucleotides, the CDR3 is TGTGCCAGCAGGTCCGACTACGAGCAGTACTTC. J is TRBJ2-7 and V is TRBV28, with D uncertain. Per germline, CDR1 MDHEN and CDR2 SYDVKM. CDR3 size: 11 residues. Trimming removed 6 bases at V and 3 bases at J, with 6 bases between.

The chain uses TRBV10-3 and TRBJ1-2; D remains ambiguous. The CDR3 spans 12 residues. V was pared by 3 bases and J by 7 bases, with 9 bases between. CDR1 is ENHRY, CDR2 SYGVKD, per germline. CDR3 DNA: TGTGCCATCAGTGATTTCGGAGGTGGCTACACCTTC. Protein: CAISDFGGGYTF.

The V and J genes are TRBV6-8 and TRBJ2-2; TRBD1 or TRBD2 may be the D gene (5 bases each). This CDR3 has 12 residues. CDR1 is MNHGY and CDR2 is SAAAGT in the germline V gene. V was cut by 6 bases and J by 13 bases, with 15 bases left in between. CDR3 loop: CASSPGGGGLFF. CDR3 nucleotide sequence: TGTGCCAGCAGCCCCGGTGGGGGTGGGCTGTTTTTT.

The sample holds a few counts of this clonotype. The V call is TRBV7-2, the J call TRBJ2-7; D uncertain. V was shortened by 2 bases and J by 5 bases, with 10 bases between the two germline ends. CDR1 and CDR2 (germline): SGHTA, FQGNSA. The CDR3 covers 13 residues. DNA of the CDR3: TGTGCCAGCAGCTTATGGGCTCTCGACGAGCAGTACTTC. Translation gives CASSLWALDEQYF.

This clonotype was counted at least ten times. The chain joins TRBV7-9 to TRBJ2-7; D remains ambiguous. This CDR3 is built from 14 residues. The V and J ends lost 2 bases and 4 bases respectively, with 12 bases between them. Germline assignment: CDR1 SEHNR and CDR2 FQNEAQ (reference sequence). Written as DNA, the CDR3 is TGTGCCAGCAGCTTAAACCCGTCAACGTACGAGCAGTACTTC. Residues: CASSLNPSTYEQYF.

This clonotype has more than one count but fewer than ten. The V and J genes are TRBV28 and TRBJ2-7, with a weak D call TRBD2 (5 bases). The CDR3 is 14 amino acids. The V end lost 5 bases, the J end lost 1 base, and 12 bases lay between the germline ends. Germline V CDR1 and CDR2: MDHEN, SYDVKM. CDR3 sequence (DNA): TGTGCCAGCAGTCGCCCCACTAGATCCTACGAGCAGTACTTC. It encodes CASSRPTRSYEQYF.

The chain joins TRBV27 to TRBJ1-6; 9 bases agree with TRBD1. The V gene end was trimmed by 5 bases and the J gene end by 7 bases; junction bases not matched to a gene: 6. From germline, CDR1 is MNHEY and CDR2 SMNVEV (reference sequence). This CDR3 has 15 residues. CDR3 in amino acids: CASSNPGQGNSPLHF. DNA for the CDR3: TGTGCCAGCAGTAACCCGGGACAGGGCAATTCACCCCTCCACTTT.